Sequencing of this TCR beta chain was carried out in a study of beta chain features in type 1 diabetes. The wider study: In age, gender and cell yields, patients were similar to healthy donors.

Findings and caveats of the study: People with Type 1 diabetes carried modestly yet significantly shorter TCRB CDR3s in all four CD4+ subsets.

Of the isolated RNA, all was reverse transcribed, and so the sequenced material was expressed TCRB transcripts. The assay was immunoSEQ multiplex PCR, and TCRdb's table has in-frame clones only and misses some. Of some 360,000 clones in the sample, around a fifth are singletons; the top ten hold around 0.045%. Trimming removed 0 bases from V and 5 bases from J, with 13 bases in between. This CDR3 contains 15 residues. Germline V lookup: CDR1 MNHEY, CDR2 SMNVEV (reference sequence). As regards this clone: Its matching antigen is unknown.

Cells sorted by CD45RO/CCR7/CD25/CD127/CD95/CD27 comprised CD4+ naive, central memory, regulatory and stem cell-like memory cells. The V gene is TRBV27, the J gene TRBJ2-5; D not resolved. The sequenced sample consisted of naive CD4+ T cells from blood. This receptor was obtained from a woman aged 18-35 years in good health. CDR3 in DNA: TGTGCCAGCAGTTTATCGCCAGGAACCGAGGAGACCCAGTACTTC. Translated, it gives CASSLSPGTEETQYF.